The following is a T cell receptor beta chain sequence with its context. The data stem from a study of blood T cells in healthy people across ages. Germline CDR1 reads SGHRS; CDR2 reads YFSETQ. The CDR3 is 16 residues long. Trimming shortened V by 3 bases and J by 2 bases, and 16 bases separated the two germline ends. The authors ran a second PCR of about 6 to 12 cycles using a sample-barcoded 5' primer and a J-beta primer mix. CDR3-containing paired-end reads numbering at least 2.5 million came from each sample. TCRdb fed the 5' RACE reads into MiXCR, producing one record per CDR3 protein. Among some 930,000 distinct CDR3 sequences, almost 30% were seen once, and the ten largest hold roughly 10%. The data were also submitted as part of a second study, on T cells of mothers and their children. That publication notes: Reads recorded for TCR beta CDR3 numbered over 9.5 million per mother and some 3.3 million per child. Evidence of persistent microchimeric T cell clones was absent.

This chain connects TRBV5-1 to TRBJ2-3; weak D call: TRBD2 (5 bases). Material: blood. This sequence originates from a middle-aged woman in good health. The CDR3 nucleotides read TGCGCCAGCAGCTCCGGGGAGCGGCCCAACACAGATACGCAGTATTTT. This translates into CASSSGERPNTDTQYF.